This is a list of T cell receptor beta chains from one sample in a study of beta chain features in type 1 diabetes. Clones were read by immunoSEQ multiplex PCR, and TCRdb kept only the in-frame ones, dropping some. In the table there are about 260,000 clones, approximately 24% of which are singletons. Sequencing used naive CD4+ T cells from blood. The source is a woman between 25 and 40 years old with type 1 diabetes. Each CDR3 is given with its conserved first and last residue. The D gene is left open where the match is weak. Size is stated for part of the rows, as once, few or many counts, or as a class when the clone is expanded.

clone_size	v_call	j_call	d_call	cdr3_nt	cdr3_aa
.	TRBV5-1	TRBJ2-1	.	TGCGCCAGCAGCACAGGGGGGGTTTACAATGAGCAGTTCTTC	CASSTGGVYNEQFF
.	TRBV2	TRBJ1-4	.	TGTGCCAGCAGTGAAGGCGGGCATAGTGAAAAACTGTTTTTT	CASSEGGHSEKLFF
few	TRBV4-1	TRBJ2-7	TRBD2	TGCGCCAGCAGCCAAGGTTTCGCTAGCGGGAGGATCTCCTACGAGCAGTACTTC	CASSQGFASGRISYEQYF
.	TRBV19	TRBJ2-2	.	TGTGCCAGTAGTAACACGAACACCGGGGAGCTGTTTTTT	CASSNTNTGELFF
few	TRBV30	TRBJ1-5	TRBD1	TGTGCCTGGAGTGGAGACAGGGGGTATCAGCCCCAGCATTTT	CAWSGDRGYQPQHF
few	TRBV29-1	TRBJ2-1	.	TGCAGCGTTGTGGGACACCGGATCTACAATGAGCAGTTCTTC	CSVVGHRIYNEQFF
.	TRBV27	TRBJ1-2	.	TGTGCCAGCAGTTTATCGAGGGTTGACTATGGCTACACCTTC	CASSLSRVDYGYTF
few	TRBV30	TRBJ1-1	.	TGTGCCTGGAGTGGCGACAGCACGAACACTGAAGCTTTCTTT	CAWSGDSTNTEAFF
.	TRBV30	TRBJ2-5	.	TGTGCCTGGAGTGTAAATTCAGATCACGAAGAGACCCAGTACTTC	CAWSVNSDHEETQYF
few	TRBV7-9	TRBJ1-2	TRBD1	TGTGCCAGCAGCTTACGGGACAGGGGGAACTATGGCTACACCTTC	CASSLRDRGNYGYTF
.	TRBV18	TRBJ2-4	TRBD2	TGTGCCAGCACCGAGGGAGGGAGTCAAAGCATTCAGTACTTC	CASTEGGSQSIQYF
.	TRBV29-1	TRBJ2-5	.	TGCAGCGCCCAGTGGCGGCAAGAGACCCAGTACTTC	CSAQWRQETQYF
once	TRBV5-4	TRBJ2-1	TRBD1	TGTGCCAGCAGCCCTCCGGGACAGGGAACGGGACGGTTCTTC	CASSPPGQGTGRFF
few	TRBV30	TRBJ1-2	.	TGTGCCTGGAAGCAAGCGGACCTCTATGGCTACACCTTC	CAWKQADLYGYTF
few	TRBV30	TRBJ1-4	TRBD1	TGTGCCTGGGGACAGGCTAATGAAAAACTGTTTTTT	CAWGQANEKLFF
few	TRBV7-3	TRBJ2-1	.	TGTGCCAGCAGCTTATCGTGGACTCCCACGTATGGGCAGTTCTTC	CASSLSWTPTYGQFF
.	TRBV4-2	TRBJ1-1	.	TGTGCCACCGGCCGGACAGAGACTGAAGCTTTCTTT	CATGRTETEAFF
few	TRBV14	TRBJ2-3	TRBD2	TGTGCCAGCAGTAGCGGGACTACGCAGTATTTT	CASSSGTTQYF
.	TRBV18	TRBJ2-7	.	TGTGCCAGCTCACCGGCGGCGGCCTACGAGCAGTACTTC	CASSPAAAYEQYF
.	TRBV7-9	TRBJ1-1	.	TGTGCCAGCAGCTTCCCAGGGAACACTGAAGCTTTCTTT	CASSFPGNTEAFF
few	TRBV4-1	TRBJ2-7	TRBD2	TGCGCCAGCAGCCAAGGCCCTGGACTAGAGGTGGGGCAGTACTTC	CASSQGPGLEVGQYF
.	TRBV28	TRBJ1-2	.	TGTGCCAGCAGTCTACGACAGACCTATGGCTACACCTTC	CASSLRQTYGYTF
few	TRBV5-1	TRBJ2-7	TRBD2	TGCGCCAGCGGCTTCGGGCTAGCGGACTACTACGAGCAGTACTTC	CASGFGLADYYEQYF
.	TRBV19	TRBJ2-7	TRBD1	TGTGCCAGTAGTGTACAGGGGGCTTGGCACGAGCAGTACTTC	CASSVQGAWHEQYF
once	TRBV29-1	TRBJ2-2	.	TGCAGCGTTTTTGTCAGGGGCCCAAACACCGGGGAGCTGTTTTTT	CSVFVRGPNTGELFF
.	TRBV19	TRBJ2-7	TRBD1	TGTGCCAGTAGTACCCGGGACAGGGACGAGCAGTACTTC	CASSTRDRDEQYF
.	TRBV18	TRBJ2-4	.	TGTGCCAGCTCCGTGGACAGTAAAAACATTCAGTACTTC	CASSVDSKNIQYF
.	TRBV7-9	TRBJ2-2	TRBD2	TGTGCCAGCAGCTTCATGCTAGCGGGAGTATCCGGGGAGCTGTTTTTT	CASSFMLAGVSGELFF